This T cell receptor beta chain was recorded in a study of OX40 agonist ivuxolimab in advanced cancers. Overall study: Every 2 weeks, ivuxolimab was infused into the patients intravenously at between 0.01 and 10 mg/kg. Partial responses were observed in three patients, of whom one had hepatocellular carcinoma and two had cutaneous melanoma.

Concerning this clone: What it recognizes is unknown.

Study conclusions and caveats: Clones of CD4+ and CD8+ blood T cells grew by week 6 at doses of 0.1 to 3.0 mg/kg.

Using immunoSEQ multiplex PCR, the repertoire was profiled, and TCRdb retains in-frame clones only, with some absent. The data contain 80,000 or so clones, about nine tenths of them seen just once; the ten biggest clones take up under 0.35%. The J segment lost 2 bases and the V segment lost 3 bases, leaving 5 bases of the junction unmatched. The CDR3 spans 15 residues. CDR1 SGHRS and CDR2 YFSETQ come from the germline V gene. The sequences come from CD4+ or CD8+ T cells sorted from blood, collected in a trial of the OX40 agonist ivuxolimab. The chain joins TRBV5-1 to TRBJ1-2; 9 bases line up with TRBD1. The clonotype was recovered from an adult with an advanced solid tumor such as melanoma, head and neck, liver or kidney cancer. CDR3 nucleotides: TGCGCCAGCAGCTGGGGGACAGGGACCAACTATGGCTACACCTTC. Translating it yields CASSWGTGTNYGYTF.